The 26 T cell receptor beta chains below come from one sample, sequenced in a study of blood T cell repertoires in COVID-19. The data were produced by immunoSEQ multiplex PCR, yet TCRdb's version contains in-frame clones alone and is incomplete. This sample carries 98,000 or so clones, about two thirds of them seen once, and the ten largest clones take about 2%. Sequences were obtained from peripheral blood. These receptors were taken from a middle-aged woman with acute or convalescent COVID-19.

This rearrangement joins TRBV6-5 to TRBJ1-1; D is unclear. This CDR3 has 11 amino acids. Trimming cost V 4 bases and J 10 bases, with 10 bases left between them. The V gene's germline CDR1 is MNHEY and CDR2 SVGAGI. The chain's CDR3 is CASSLRDSAFF. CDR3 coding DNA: TGTGCCAGCAGTTTGAGGGATTCAGCTTTCTTT.

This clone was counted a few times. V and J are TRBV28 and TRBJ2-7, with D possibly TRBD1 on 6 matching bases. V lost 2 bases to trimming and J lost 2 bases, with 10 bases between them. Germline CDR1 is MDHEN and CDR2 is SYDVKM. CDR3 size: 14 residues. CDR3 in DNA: TGTGCCAGCAGTTTACACAGGGCAACCTACGAGCAGTACTTC. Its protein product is CASSLHRATYEQYF. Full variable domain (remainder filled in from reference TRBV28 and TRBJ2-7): DVKVTQSSRYLVKRTGEKVFLECVQDMDHENMFWYRQDPGLGLRLIYFSYDVKMKEKGDIPEGYSVSREKKERFSLILESASTNQTSMYLCASSLHRATYEQYFGPGTRLTVT.

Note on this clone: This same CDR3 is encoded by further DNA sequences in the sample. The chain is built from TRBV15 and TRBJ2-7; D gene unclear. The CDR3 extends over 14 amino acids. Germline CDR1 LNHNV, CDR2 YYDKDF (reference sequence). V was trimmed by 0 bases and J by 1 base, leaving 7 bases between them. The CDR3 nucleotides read TGTGCCACCAGCAGAGATAGAGGTTCCTACGAGCAGTACTTC. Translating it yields CATSRDRGSYEQYF.

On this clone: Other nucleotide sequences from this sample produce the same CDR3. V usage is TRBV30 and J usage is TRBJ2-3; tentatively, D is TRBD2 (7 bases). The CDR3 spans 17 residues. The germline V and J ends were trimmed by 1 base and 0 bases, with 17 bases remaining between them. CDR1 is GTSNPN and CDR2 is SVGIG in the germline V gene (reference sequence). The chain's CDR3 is CAWSALGGGGSTDTQYF. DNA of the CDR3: TGTGCCTGGAGTGCCCTGGGGGGGGGCGGGAGCACAGATACGCAGTATTTT.

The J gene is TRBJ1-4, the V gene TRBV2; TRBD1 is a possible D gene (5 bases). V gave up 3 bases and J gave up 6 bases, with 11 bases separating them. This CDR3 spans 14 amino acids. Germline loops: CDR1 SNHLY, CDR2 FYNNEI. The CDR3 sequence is CASSEQGGDEKLFF. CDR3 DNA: TGTGCCAGCAGTGAGCAGGGAGGTGATGAAAAACTGTTTTTT.

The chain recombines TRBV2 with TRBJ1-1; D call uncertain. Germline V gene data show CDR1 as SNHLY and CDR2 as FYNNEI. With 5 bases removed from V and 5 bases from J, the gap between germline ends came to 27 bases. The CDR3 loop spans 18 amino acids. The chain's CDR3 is CASSNTMFMIGRETEAFF. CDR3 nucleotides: TGTGCCAGCAGTAATACGATGTTCATGATCGGGCGGGAGACTGAAGCTTTCTTT.

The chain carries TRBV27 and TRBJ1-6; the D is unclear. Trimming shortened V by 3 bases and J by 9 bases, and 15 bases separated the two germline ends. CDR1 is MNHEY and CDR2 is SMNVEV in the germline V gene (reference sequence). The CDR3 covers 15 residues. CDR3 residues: CASSLAGRVISPLHF. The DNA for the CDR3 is TGTGCCAGCAGTTTGGCGGGAAGGGTGATTTCACCCCTCCACTTT.

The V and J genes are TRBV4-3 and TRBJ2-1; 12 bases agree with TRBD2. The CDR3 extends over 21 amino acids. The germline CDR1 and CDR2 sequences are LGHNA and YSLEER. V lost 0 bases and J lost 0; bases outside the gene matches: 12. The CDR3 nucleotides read TGCGCCAGCAGCCAAGATACCCCTACTAGCGGGGGGCTTAGCTCCTACAATGAGCAGTTCTTC. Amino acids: CASSQDTPTSGGLSSYNEQFF.

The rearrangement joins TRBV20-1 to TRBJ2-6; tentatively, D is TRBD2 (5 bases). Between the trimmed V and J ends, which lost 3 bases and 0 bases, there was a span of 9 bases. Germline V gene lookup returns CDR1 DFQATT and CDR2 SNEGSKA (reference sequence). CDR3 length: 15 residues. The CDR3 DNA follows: TGCAGTGCTAGTTACGGGAACTCTGGGGCCAACGTCCTGACTTTC. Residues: CSASYGNSGANVLTF.

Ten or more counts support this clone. The CDR3 region is CASSPPGQGYGYTF. CDR3 DNA sequence: TGTGCCAGCAGCCCCCCGGGACAGGGATATGGCTACACCTTC. V is TRBV5-6 and J is TRBJ1-2; 9 bases align to TRBD1. The CDR3 totals 14 residues. CDR1 is SGHDT and CDR2 is YYEEEE in the germline V gene. The V and J ends lost 4 bases and 5 bases, in that order; junction bases with no gene match: 6.

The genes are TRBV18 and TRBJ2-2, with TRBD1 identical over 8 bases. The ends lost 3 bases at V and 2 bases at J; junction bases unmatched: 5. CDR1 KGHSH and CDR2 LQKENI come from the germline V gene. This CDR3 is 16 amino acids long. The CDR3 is CASSPPGGSNTGELFF. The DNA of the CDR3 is TGTGCCAGCTCACCTCCAGGGGGCTCCAACACCGGGGAGCTGTTTTTT.

Here the CDR3 reads CASGQGGETQYF. The CDR3 DNA sequence: TGTGCCAGCGGACAGGGGGGAGAGACCCAGTACTTC. This chain uses TRBV19 with TRBJ2-5, with 10 bases lining up with TRBD1. CDR3 length: 12 amino acids. V was pared by 9 bases and J by 4 bases, with 2 bases of the junction left unmatched. The germline gives CDR1 LNHDA, CDR2 SQIVND (reference sequence).

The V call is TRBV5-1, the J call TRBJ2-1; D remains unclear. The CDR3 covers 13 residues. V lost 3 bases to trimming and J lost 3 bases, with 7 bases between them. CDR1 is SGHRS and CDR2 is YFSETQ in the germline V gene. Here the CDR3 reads CASSSNFYNEQFF. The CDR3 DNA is TGCGCCAGCAGCTCGAACTTCTACAATGAGCAGTTCTTC.

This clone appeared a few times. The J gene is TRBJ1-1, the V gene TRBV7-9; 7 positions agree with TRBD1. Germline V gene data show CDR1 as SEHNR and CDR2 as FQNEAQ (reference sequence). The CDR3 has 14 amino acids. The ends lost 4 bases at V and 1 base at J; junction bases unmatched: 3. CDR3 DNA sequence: TGTGCCAGCAGCTGGGCAGGGGGGAACACTGAAGCTTTCTTT. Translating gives CASSWAGGNTEAFF.

DNA for the CDR3: TGTGCCAGCAGCCCCGCGGGTAGCGGGGGCACAGATACGCAGTATTTT. Residues: CASSPAGSGGTDTQYF. This chain joins TRBV7-7 and TRBJ2-3; TRBD2 aligns across 8 bases. This CDR3 has 16 amino acids. Germline V gene lookup returns CDR1 SSHAT and CDR2 FNYEAQ (reference sequence). The V gene end was trimmed by 5 bases and the J gene end by 1 base; junction bases not matched to a gene: 8.

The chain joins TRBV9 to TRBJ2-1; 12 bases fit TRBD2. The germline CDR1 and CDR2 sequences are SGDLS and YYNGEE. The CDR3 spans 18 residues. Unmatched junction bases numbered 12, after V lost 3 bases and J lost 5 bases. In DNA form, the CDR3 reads TGTGCCAGCAGCGCCCGTTATCAGACTAGCGGGGGACACAATGAGCAGTTCTTC. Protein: CASSARYQTSGGHNEQFF.

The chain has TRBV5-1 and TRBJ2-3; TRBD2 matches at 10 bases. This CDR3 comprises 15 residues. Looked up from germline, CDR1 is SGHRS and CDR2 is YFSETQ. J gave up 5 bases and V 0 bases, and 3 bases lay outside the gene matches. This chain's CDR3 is CASSLAPSGGDTQYF. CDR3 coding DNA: TGCGCCAGCAGCTTGGCCCCTAGCGGGGGAGATACGCAGTATTTT.

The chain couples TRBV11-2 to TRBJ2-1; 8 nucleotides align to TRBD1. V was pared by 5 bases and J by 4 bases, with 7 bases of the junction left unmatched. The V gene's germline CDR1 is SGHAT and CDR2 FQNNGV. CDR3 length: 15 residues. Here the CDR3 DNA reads TGTGCCAGCAGCATAGGACAGGGAGCGTACAATGAGCAGTTCTTC. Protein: CASSIGQGAYNEQFF.

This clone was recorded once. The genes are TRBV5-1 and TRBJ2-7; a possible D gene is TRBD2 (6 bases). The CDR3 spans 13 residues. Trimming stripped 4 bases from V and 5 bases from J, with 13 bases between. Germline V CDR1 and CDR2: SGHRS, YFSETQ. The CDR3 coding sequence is TGCGCCAGCAGCCTATTGGGGGAGGACGAGCAGTACTTC. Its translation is CASSLLGEDEQYF.

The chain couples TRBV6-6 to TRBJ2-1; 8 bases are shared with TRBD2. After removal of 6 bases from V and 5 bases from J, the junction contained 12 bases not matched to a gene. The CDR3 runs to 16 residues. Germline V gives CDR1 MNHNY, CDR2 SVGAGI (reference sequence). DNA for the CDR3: TGTGCCAGCAGCTTGGCCGGGGGGGAGAATCACAATGAGCAGTTCTTC. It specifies CASSLAGGENHNEQFF.

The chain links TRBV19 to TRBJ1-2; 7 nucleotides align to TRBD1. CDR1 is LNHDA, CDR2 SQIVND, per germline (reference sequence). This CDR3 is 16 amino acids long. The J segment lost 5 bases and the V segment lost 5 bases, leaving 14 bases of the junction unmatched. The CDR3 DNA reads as TGTGCCAGTAGTTCCTCAACAGGGGTTCGAGGTTATGGCTACACCTTC. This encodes CASSSSTGVRGYGYTF.

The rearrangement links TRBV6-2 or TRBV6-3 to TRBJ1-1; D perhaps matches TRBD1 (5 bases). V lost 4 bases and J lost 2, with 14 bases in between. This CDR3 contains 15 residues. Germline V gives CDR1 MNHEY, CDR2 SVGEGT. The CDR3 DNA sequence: TGTGCCAGCAGTTCTCCCGACAGACCTAACACTGAAGCTTTCTTT. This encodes CASSSPDRPNTEAFF.

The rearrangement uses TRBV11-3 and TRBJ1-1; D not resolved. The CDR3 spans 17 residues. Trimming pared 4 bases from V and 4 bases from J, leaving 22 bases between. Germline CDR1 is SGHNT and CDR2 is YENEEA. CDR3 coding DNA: TGTGCCAGCAGCTCGCCGAGGGAGGTATTGAGGATCACTGAAGCTTTCTTT. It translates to CASSSPREVLRITEAFF. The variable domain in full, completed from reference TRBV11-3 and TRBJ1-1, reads EAGVVQSPRYKIIEKKQPVAFWCNPISGHNTLYWYLQNLGQGPELLIRYENEEAVDDSQLPKDRFSAERLKGVDSTLKIQPAELGDSAVYLCASSSPREVLRITEAFFGQGTRLTVV.

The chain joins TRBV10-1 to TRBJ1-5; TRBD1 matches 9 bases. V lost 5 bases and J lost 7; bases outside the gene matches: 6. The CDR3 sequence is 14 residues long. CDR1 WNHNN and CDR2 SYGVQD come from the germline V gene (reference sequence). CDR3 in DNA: TGCGCCAGCAGTACTAACAGGGGGCGACAGCCCCAGCATTTT. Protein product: CASSTNRGRQPQHF.

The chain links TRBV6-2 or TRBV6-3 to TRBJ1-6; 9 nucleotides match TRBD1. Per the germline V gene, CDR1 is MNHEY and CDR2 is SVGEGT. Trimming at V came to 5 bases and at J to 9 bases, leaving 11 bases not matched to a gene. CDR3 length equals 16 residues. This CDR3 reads CASSKISGTGSSPLHF. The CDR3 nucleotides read TGTGCCAGCAGTAAAATCTCCGGGACAGGGAGTTCACCCCTCCACTTT.

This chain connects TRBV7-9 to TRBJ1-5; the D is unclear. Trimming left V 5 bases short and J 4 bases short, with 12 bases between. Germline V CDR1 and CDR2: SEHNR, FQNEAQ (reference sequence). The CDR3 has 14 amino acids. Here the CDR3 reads CASSPTGGNQPQHF. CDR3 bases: TGTGCCAGCAGCCCTACGGGCGGGAATCAGCCCCAGCATTTT.